The present TCR beta chain was sequenced within a study of neurological immune-mediated disorders. TCRdb re-analysed the 5' RACE reads in MiXCR, keeping a single row per CDR3 protein. The profile shows almost 85,000 distinct CDR3 sequences, approximately 2.8% of them singletons. This CDR3 comprises 12 residues. Trimming pared 4 bases from V and 5 bases from J, leaving 9 bases between. CDR1 SGHKS and CDR2 YYEKEE come from the germline V gene (reference sequence). Ten or more counts support this clonotype. Material: PBMCs. The sequence was collected from a woman aged 25 to 39 with multiple sclerosis. The chain employs TRBV5-5 and TRBJ1-2; D call uncertain. In DNA, the CDR3 is TGTGCCAGCAGCCTTGGGTTGTATGGCTACACCTTC. Translated: CASSLGLYGYTF.